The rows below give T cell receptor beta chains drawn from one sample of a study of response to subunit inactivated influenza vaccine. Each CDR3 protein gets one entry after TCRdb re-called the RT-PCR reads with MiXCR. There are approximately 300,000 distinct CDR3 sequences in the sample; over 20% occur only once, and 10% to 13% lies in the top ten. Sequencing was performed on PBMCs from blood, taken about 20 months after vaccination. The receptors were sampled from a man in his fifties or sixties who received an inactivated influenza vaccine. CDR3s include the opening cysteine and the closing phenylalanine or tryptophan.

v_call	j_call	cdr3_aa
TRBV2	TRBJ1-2	CASSELGQGANGYTF
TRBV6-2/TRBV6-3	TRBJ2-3	CASSYSDRAPYSTDTQYF
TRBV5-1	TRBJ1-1	CASSPGSLNTEAFF
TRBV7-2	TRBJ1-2	CASSHRGNREYGYTF
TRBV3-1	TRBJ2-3	CASSLGIKGGTDTQYF
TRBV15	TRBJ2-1	CATSREGGATEQFF
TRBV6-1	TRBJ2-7	CASSPVWGSYEQYF
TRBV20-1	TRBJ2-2	CSAYETSGRARELFF
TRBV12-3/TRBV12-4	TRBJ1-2	CASSKDRLGYTF
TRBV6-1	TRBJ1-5	CASSEAYSNQPQHF
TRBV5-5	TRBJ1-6	CASSLASTGWVSPLHF
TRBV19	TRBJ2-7	CASKSGQGTNEQYF
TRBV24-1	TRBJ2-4	CATSDLDLLAKNIQYF
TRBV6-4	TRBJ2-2	CASSDVITGELFF
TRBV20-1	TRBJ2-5	CSASSNLLAGRGETQYF
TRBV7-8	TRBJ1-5	CASSLNRVSNQPQHF
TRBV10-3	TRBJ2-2	CAISETQGLTGELFF
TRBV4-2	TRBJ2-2	CASSQVKGGTGELFF
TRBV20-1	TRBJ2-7	CSARDRRTVYEQYF
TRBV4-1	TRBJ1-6	CASSQGITSSYNSPLHF
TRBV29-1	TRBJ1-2	CSVERTGPSDYTF
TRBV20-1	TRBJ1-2	CSAQSRTGPGYTF
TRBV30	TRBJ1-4	CAFGSGYQDEKLFF
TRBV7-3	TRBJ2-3	CASSALGQGVIADTQYF
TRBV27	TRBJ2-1	CASSLIAGIIYNEQFF
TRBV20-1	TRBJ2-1	CSARDSTGGACYNEQFF
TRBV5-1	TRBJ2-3	CASSLGVSRTDTQYF
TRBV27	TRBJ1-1	CASSLPDRNTEAFF
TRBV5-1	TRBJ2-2	CASSLGYTGELFF
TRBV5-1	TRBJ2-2	CASSLVSTGGELFF
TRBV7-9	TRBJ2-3	CASEWWRESTDTQYF